These T cell receptor beta chains were read from a single sample in a study of radiation and T cells in renal cell carcinoma. Clones were sequenced by immunoSEQ multiplex PCR, and TCRdb holds only the in-frame ones, with some missing. The table shows 120,000 or so clones, with about 81% occurring only once. This specimen consisted of blood, obtained from a patient whose treatment included radiotherapy and nephrectomy. The receptors derive from a woman aged 55-70 years with renal cell carcinoma. Both conserved end residues are part of each CDR3. The order of the fields is J gene, D gene, clone size, V gene, CDR3 protein, CDR3 DNA. A D gene is named only where the DNA matches it firmly. Clone size, where shown, is once, few, many, or a class for clones that have expanded.

J gene: TRBJ1-2; D gene: -; clone size: -; V gene: TRBV7-2; CDR3 protein: CASSLEAGANYGYTF; CDR3 DNA: TGTGCCAGCAGCTTAGAGGCAGGGGCTAACTATGGCTACACCTTC
J gene: TRBJ2-2; D gene: -; clone size: -; V gene: TRBV18; CDR3 protein: CASSPGENTGELFF; CDR3 DNA: TGTGCCAGCTCACCGGGGGAGAACACCGGGGAGCTGTTTTTT
J gene: TRBJ2-5; D gene: TRBD1; clone size: few; V gene: TRBV28; CDR3 protein: CASMYRGIETQYF; CDR3 DNA: TGTGCCAGCATGTACAGGGGGATAGAGACCCAGTACTTC
J gene: TRBJ1-3; D gene: -; clone size: -; V gene: TRBV7-9; CDR3 protein: CASSVITRAGNTIYF; CDR3 DNA: TGTGCCAGCAGCGTTATCACTCGGGCTGGAAACACCATATATTTT
J gene: TRBJ1-1; D gene: TRBD1; clone size: -; V gene: TRBV10-2; CDR3 protein: CASRPGQSNTEAFF; CDR3 DNA: TGCGCCAGCAGGCCGGGACAGTCCAACACTGAAGCTTTCTTT
J gene: TRBJ1-1; D gene: -; clone size: -; V gene: TRBV28; CDR3 protein: CASSGAGVKTEAFF; CDR3 DNA: TGTGCCAGCAGTGGGGCGGGGGTGAAAACTGAAGCTTTCTTT
J gene: TRBJ1-2; D gene: TRBD1; clone size: few; V gene: TRBV7-2; CDR3 protein: CASSLDRGYGYTF; CDR3 DNA: TGTGCCAGCAGCTTAGACAGGGGTTATGGCTACACCTTC
J gene: TRBJ2-3; D gene: -; clone size: -; V gene: TRBV11-2; CDR3 protein: CASANGGSSTDTQYF; CDR3 DNA: TGTGCCAGCGCGAACGGGGGTTCTAGCACAGATACGCAGTATTTT
J gene: TRBJ2-1; D gene: -; clone size: -; V gene: TRBV5-1; CDR3 protein: CASSLARTNEQFF; CDR3 DNA: TGCGCCAGCAGCTTGGCCAGGACCAATGAGCAGTTCTTC
J gene: TRBJ1-2; D gene: TRBD1; clone size: -; V gene: TRBV7-9; CDR3 protein: CASSSTGFYGYTF; CDR3 DNA: TGTGCCAGCAGCTCGACAGGGTTCTATGGCTACACCTTC
J gene: TRBJ2-1; D gene: TRBD1; clone size: once; V gene: TRBV15; CDR3 protein: CATSRGGTGVGEQFF; CDR3 DNA: TGTGCCACCAGCAGAGGTGGGACAGGAGTTGGTGAGCAGTTCTTC
J gene: TRBJ1-5; D gene: -; clone size: -; V gene: TRBV7-8; CDR3 protein: CASSFSDQPQHF; CDR3 DNA: TGTGCCAGCAGCTTTAGCGATCAGCCCCAGCATTTT
J gene: TRBJ2-3; D gene: TRBD1; clone size: -; V gene: TRBV5-1; CDR3 protein: CASSLGQDRDTQYF; CDR3 DNA: TGCGCCAGCAGCCTGGGACAGGACAGGGATACGCAGTATTTT
J gene: TRBJ1-6; D gene: -; clone size: -; V gene: TRBV10-3; CDR3 protein: CAISDRGEMNSPLHF; CDR3 DNA: TGTGCCATCAGTGACAGGGGAGAGATGAATTCACCCCTCCACTTT
J gene: TRBJ1-5; D gene: -; clone size: -; V gene: TRBV6-5; CDR3 protein: CASSYPGQPQHF; CDR3 DNA: TGTGCCAGCAGTTACCCCGGCCAGCCCCAGCATTTT
J gene: TRBJ2-1; D gene: -; clone size: -; V gene: TRBV19; CDR3 protein: CASSIAHSINYNEQFF; CDR3 DNA: TGTGCCAGTAGTATAGCTCACTCTATAAACTACAATGAGCAGTTCTTC
J gene: TRBJ1-1; D gene: -; clone size: -; V gene: TRBV10-3; CDR3 protein: CAISPQSVNTEAFF; CDR3 DNA: TGTGCCATCAGCCCTCAATCCGTGAACACTGAAGCTTTCTTT
J gene: TRBJ1-4; D gene: -; clone size: -; V gene: TRBV6-4; CDR3 protein: CASSERARANEKLFF; CDR3 DNA: TGTGCCAGCAGTGAGAGGGCGCGGGCTAATGAAAAACTGTTTTTT
J gene: TRBJ2-7; D gene: -; clone size: -; V gene: TRBV7-9; CDR3 protein: CASSSGALEQYF; CDR3 DNA: TGTGCCAGCAGCTCAGGGGCGCTCGAGCAGTACTTC
J gene: TRBJ2-1; D gene: TRBD2; clone size: -; V gene: TRBV4-2; CDR3 protein: CASSQQAGRYNEQFF; CDR3 DNA: TGTGCCAGCAGCCAGCAAGCGGGGCGGTACAATGAGCAGTTCTTC
J gene: TRBJ1-6; D gene: -; clone size: -; V gene: TRBV5-1; CDR3 protein: CASSSGGSSPLHF; CDR3 DNA: TGCGCCAGCAGCTCGGGAGGTAGTTCACCCCTCCACTTT
J gene: TRBJ2-3; D gene: -; clone size: many; V gene: TRBV7-2; CDR3 protein: CASSRSGADTQYF; CDR3 DNA: TGTGCCAGCAGCCGTTCTGGCGCAGATACGCAGTATTTT
J gene: TRBJ2-4; D gene: -; clone size: few; V gene: TRBV4-1; CDR3 protein: CASSQEPGLAKNIQYF; CDR3 DNA: TGCGCCAGCAGCCAAGAACCGGGGCTAGCCAAAAACATTCAGTACTTC
J gene: TRBJ2-1; D gene: -; clone size: -; V gene: TRBV6-5; CDR3 protein: CASTPSRSSYNEQFF; CDR3 DNA: TGTGCCAGCACCCCGAGCCGGAGCTCCTACAATGAGCAGTTCTTC
J gene: TRBJ2-2; D gene: TRBD2; clone size: -; V gene: TRBV6-1; CDR3 protein: CASSARLAGVDTGELFF; CDR3 DNA: TGTGCCAGCAGTGCCCGACTAGCGGGAGTAGACACCGGGGAGCTGTTTTTT
J gene: TRBJ1-2; D gene: TRBD1; clone size: -; V gene: TRBV4-1; CDR3 protein: CASSQQPGTGDYNYGYTF; CDR3 DNA: TGCGCCAGCAGCCAACAGCCCGGGACAGGGGATTATAACTATGGCTACACCTTC
J gene: TRBJ1-6; D gene: TRBD1; clone size: -; V gene: TRBV5-1; CDR3 protein: CASSLQGADNSPLHF; CDR3 DNA: TGCGCCAGCAGCTTACAGGGGGCCGATAATTCACCCCTCCACTTT
J gene: TRBJ2-1; D gene: -; clone size: -; V gene: TRBV7-8; CDR3 protein: CASSPNSGAESYNEQFF; CDR3 DNA: TGTGCCAGCAGCCCGAACTCAGGGGCCGAGTCCTACAATGAGCAGTTCTTC
J gene: TRBJ1-1; D gene: -; clone size: -; V gene: TRBV6-5; CDR3 protein: CASSGMGATNTEAFF; CDR3 DNA: TGTGCCAGCAGTGGGATGGGGGCTACGAACACTGAAGCTTTCTTT
J gene: TRBJ1-2; D gene: -; clone size: once; V gene: TRBV9; CDR3 protein: CASSVDGGLLGYTF; CDR3 DNA: TGTGCCAGCAGCGTAGACGGGGGGCTCTTGGGCTACACCTTC
J gene: TRBJ1-1; D gene: TRBD1; clone size: once; V gene: TRBV27; CDR3 protein: CASSLFGTGGNTEAFF; CDR3 DNA: TGTGCCAGCAGTCTCTTCGGGACAGGAGGGAACACTGAAGCTTTCTTT
J gene: TRBJ1-1; D gene: -; clone size: -; V gene: TRBV27; CDR3 protein: CASSLKRNTEAFF; CDR3 DNA: TGTGCCAGCAGTTTAAAGAGAAACACTGAAGCTTTCTTT
J gene: TRBJ1-1; D gene: -; clone size: -; V gene: TRBV29-1; CDR3 protein: CSVDRDVSLNTEAFF; CDR3 DNA: TGCAGCGTCGACCGGGACGTCAGTTTGAACACTGAAGCTTTCTTT
J gene: TRBJ2-3; D gene: TRBD2; clone size: -; V gene: TRBV18; CDR3 protein: CASSPGLAGEDTQYF; CDR3 DNA: TGTGCCAGCTCACCCGGACTAGCGGGGGAAGATACGCAGTATTTT
J gene: TRBJ2-7; D gene: -; clone size: -; V gene: TRBV9; CDR3 protein: CASSVGGSHEQYF; CDR3 DNA: TGTGCCAGCAGCGTAGGAGGGAGCCACGAGCAGTACTTC
J gene: TRBJ1-6; D gene: -; clone size: -; V gene: TRBV6-1; CDR3 protein: CASSEVNRGSSYNSPLHF; CDR3 DNA: TGTGCCAGCAGTGAAGTAAATCGGGGGAGCTCCTATAATTCACCCCTCCACTTT
J gene: TRBJ2-1; D gene: -; clone size: -; V gene: TRBV15; CDR3 protein: CATSRGRRSSYNEQFF; CDR3 DNA: TGTGCCACCAGCAGAGGGCGTAGGAGCTCCTACAATGAGCAGTTCTTC
J gene: TRBJ2-5; D gene: TRBD1; clone size: once; V gene: TRBV6-1; CDR3 protein: CASSGTVQETQYF; CDR3 DNA: TGTGCCAGCAGCGGGACAGTCCAAGAGACCCAGTACTTC
J gene: TRBJ1-1; D gene: TRBD1; clone size: -; V gene: TRBV6-5; CDR3 protein: CASSTQGANTEAFF; CDR3 DNA: TGTGCCAGCAGTACGCAGGGGGCGAACACTGAAGCTTTCTTT
J gene: TRBJ1-1; D gene: TRBD1; clone size: -; V gene: TRBV18; CDR3 protein: CASSRQGEGSTEAFF; CDR3 DNA: TGTGCCAGCTCACGACAGGGGGAGGGAAGCACTGAAGCTTTCTTT
J gene: TRBJ2-7; D gene: -; clone size: -; V gene: TRBV5-1; CDR3 protein: CASSLGTAGYEQYF; CDR3 DNA: TGCGCCAGCAGCTTGGGGACCGCAGGCTACGAGCAGTACTTC
J gene: TRBJ2-2; D gene: TRBD1; clone size: -; V gene: TRBV10-3; CDR3 protein: CAILGQGNTGELFF; CDR3 DNA: TGTGCCATCCTGGGACAGGGGAACACCGGGGAGCTGTTTTTT
J gene: TRBJ2-3; D gene: -; clone size: -; V gene: TRBV27; CDR3 protein: CARLKPGPLLYF; CDR3 DNA: TGTGCCAGGTTGAAACCGGGCCCCTTACTATATTTT
J gene: TRBJ2-2; D gene: -; clone size: -; V gene: TRBV7-3; CDR3 protein: CASSTSAGELFF; CDR3 DNA: TGTGCCAGCAGCACCTCTGCCGGGGAGCTGTTTTTT
J gene: TRBJ1-5; D gene: -; clone size: -; V gene: TRBV7-9; CDR3 protein: CASSLASVGGPQHF; CDR3 DNA: TGTGCCAGCAGCTTAGCTTCGGTGGGAGGGCCCCAGCATTTT
J gene: TRBJ2-5; D gene: TRBD1; clone size: -; V gene: TRBV7-2; CDR3 protein: CASSLGTGWRETQYF; CDR3 DNA: TGTGCCAGCAGCTTGGGGACAGGCTGGAGGGAGACCCAGTACTTC
J gene: TRBJ1-4; D gene: -; clone size: -; V gene: TRBV28; CDR3 protein: CASSPWGGGEKLFF; CDR3 DNA: TGTGCCAGCAGTCCCTGGGGGGGAGGTGAAAAACTGTTTTTT
J gene: TRBJ2-7; D gene: -; clone size: -; V gene: TRBV19; CDR3 protein: CASSIYGRSYEQYF; CDR3 DNA: TGTGCCAGTAGTATTTATGGGAGGTCCTACGAGCAGTACTTC
J gene: TRBJ2-2; D gene: TRBD1; clone size: -; V gene: TRBV9; CDR3 protein: CASTGTGTNTGELFF; CDR3 DNA: TGTGCCAGCACCGGGACAGGGACGAACACCGGGGAGCTGTTTTTT
J gene: TRBJ2-7; D gene: -; clone size: -; V gene: TRBV14; CDR3 protein: CASSQVGAGEQYF; CDR3 DNA: TGTGCCAGCAGCCAAGTGGGGGCTGGCGAGCAGTACTTC
J gene: TRBJ2-7; D gene: TRBD2; clone size: -; V gene: TRBV5-4; CDR3 protein: CASSTSGSIYEQYF; CDR3 DNA: TGTGCCAGTTCGACTAGCGGGAGTATCTACGAGCAGTACTTC
J gene: TRBJ1-1; D gene: TRBD1; clone size: many; V gene: TRBV19; CDR3 protein: CASSSNRGIRTEAFF; CDR3 DNA: TGTGCCAGTAGTTCTAACAGGGGGATAAGGACTGAAGCTTTCTTT
J gene: TRBJ1-3; D gene: -; clone size: -; V gene: TRBV19; CDR3 protein: CASSTGDLSGNTIYF; CDR3 DNA: TGTGCCAGTAGTACGGGGGATCTATCTGGAAACACCATATATTTT
J gene: TRBJ2-1; D gene: -; clone size: -; V gene: TRBV5-5; CDR3 protein: CASSGDLGSEQFF; CDR3 DNA: TGTGCCAGCAGCGGGGATTTAGGCAGTGAGCAGTTCTTC
J gene: TRBJ2-7; D gene: TRBD2; clone size: -; V gene: TRBV9; CDR3 protein: CASSVEGGSHEQYF; CDR3 DNA: TGTGCCAGCAGCGTAGAGGGCGGGAGCCACGAGCAGTACTTC
J gene: TRBJ2-3; D gene: -; clone size: few; V gene: TRBV5-1; CDR3 protein: CASSLKGEDTQYF; CDR3 DNA: TGCGCCAGCAGCTTGAAGGGGGAAGATACGCAGTATTTT
J gene: TRBJ2-3; D gene: -; clone size: -; V gene: TRBV5-4; CDR3 protein: CASSDYRSTDTQYF; CDR3 DNA: TGTGCCAGCAGCGACTATAGGAGCACGGATACGCAGTATTTT
J gene: TRBJ1-1; D gene: -; clone size: once; V gene: TRBV7-9; CDR3 protein: CASSLALGGETEAFF; CDR3 DNA: TGTGCCAGCAGCTTAGCCCTGGGAGGGGAGACTGAAGCTTTCTTT
J gene: TRBJ2-5; D gene: -; clone size: -; V gene: TRBV18; CDR3 protein: CASSPRWDGETQYF; CDR3 DNA: TGTGCCAGCTCACCACGTTGGGACGGAGAGACCCAGTACTTC
J gene: TRBJ1-1; D gene: -; clone size: -; V gene: TRBV5-1; CDR3 protein: CASSGSGHPTEAFF; CDR3 DNA: TGCGCCAGCAGCGGGTCGGGACACCCCACTGAAGCTTTCTTT